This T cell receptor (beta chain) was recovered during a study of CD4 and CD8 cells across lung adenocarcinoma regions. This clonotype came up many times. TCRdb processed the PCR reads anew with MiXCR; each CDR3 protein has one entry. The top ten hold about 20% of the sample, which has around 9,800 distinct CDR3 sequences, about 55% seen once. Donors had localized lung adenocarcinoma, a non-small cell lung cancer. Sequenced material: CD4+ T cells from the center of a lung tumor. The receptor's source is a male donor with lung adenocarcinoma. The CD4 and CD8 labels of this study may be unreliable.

Written as DNA, the CDR3 is TGTGCCAGCAGTCTACTTGGACAGCCAGACACAGATACGCAGTATTTT. This gives the protein CASSLLGQPDTDTQYF. V usage is TRBV27 and J usage is TRBJ2-3, with a weak D call TRBD1 (6 bases). Trimming removed 5 bases at V and 2 bases at J, with 17 bases between. The CDR3 consists of 16 residues. Germline values: CDR1 MNHEY, CDR2 SMNVEV (reference sequence).